Listed below are T cell receptor beta chains from one sample, sequenced in a study of blood T cell repertoires in COVID-19. Data came from immunoSEQ multiplex PCR; TCRdb stores just in-frame clones and leaves some out. The repertoire holds under 450,000 clones, 91% seen once, with about 0.9% in the top ten. Sequences were obtained from PBMCs or T cells enriched from blood (not recorded which). All receptors come from a woman aged 35 to 49 who had been exposed to COVID-19. Both conserved end residues are part of each CDR3. A D gene is named only where the DNA matches it firmly. A clone size is listed for some rows: how often the clone was seen (once, few, many), or a class if it is expanded.

>TRBD1|NA|TRBV16|TRBJ1-1
CASSQSIGTGYSTEAFF
TGTGCCAGCAGCCAATCTATAGGGACAGGGTATAGCACTGAAGCTTTCTTT
>NA|NA|TRBV7-9|TRBJ1-2
CASSPRTWGYGYTF
TGTGCCAGCAGTCCCCGGACTTGGGGCTATGGCTACACCTTC
>TRBD2|NA|TRBV30|TRBJ2-1
CAWKSGGPIGEQFF
TGTGCCTGGAAAAGCGGGGGCCCAATTGGGGAGCAGTTCTTC
>TRBD2|NA|TRBV7-9|TRBJ2-7
CASSSGGRKTSGSHEQYF
TGTGCCAGCAGCTCAGGGGGGAGGAAAACTAGCGGGAGCCACGAGCAGTACTTC
>TRBD1|NA|TRBV29-1|TRBJ1-2
CSVKKGQGARGYTF
TGCAGCGTGAAGAAGGGACAGGGGGCGCGTGGCTACACCTTC
>NA|NA|TRBV12-3/TRBV12-4|TRBJ1-3
CASSSTRPNTIYF
TGTGCCAGCAGTTCAACTCGTCCCAACACCATATATTTT
>NA|NA|TRBV29-1|TRBJ1-2
CSVEEQGWGYTF
TGCAGCGTTGAGGAACAGGGTTGGGGCTACACCTTC
>NA|once|TRBV18|TRBJ1-1
CASSPWTVQMNTEAFF
TGTGCCAGCTCACCTTGGACAGTTCAGATGAACACTGAAGCTTTCTTT
>NA|NA|TRBV2|TRBJ2-4
CASSPGGLAKNIQYF
TGTGCCAGCAGTCCAGGGGGACTAGCCAAAAACATTCAGTACTTC
>NA|NA|TRBV28|TRBJ1-2
CASSFPRRANYGYTF
TGTGCCAGCAGTTTCCCCAGGCGAGCTAACTATGGCTACACCTTC
>NA|NA|TRBV19|TRBJ2-4
CASSQGNAVIQYF
TGTGCCAGTAGTCAGGGGAACGCGGTCATTCAGTACTTC
>TRBD1|NA|TRBV7-9|TRBJ1-4
CASSPRDRGNEKLFF
TGTGCCAGCAGCCCCCGGGACAGGGGTAATGAAAAACTGTTTTTT
>NA|once|TRBV5-8|TRBJ1-2
CASSLVRGNYGYTF
TGTGCCAGCAGCTTGGTTCGAGGGAACTATGGCTACACCTTC
>NA|NA|TRBV24-1|TRBJ2-3
CATSDFSGLITDTQYF
TGTGCCACCAGTGATTTTTCGGGACTTATCACAGATACGCAGTATTTT
>TRBD1|NA|TRBV5-1|TRBJ2-3
CASSLGQTGDTQYF
TGCGCCAGCAGCTTGGGCCAGACAGGGGATACGCAGTATTTT
>NA|few|TRBV3-1/TRBV3-2|TRBJ1-2
CASSPGLSYGYTF
TGTGCCAGCAGCCCGGGACTCTCCTATGGCTACACCTTC
>NA|NA|TRBV7-9|TRBJ1-2
CASSIDRNYGYTF
TGTGCCAGCAGCATCGACAGGAACTATGGCTACACCTTC
>TRBD1|NA|TRBV5-4|TRBJ1-6
CASSLADRGRNSPLHF
TGTGCCAGCAGCTTGGCCGACAGGGGGCGGAATTCACCCCTCCACTTT
>NA|once|TRBV24-1|TRBJ2-6
CATSDRTAGANVLTF
TGTGCCACCAGTGACAGGACAGCTGGGGCCAACGTCCTGACTTTC
>TRBD1|NA|TRBV28|TRBJ1-1
CASSSRGQGTRRYTEAFF
TGTGCCAGCAGTTCCCGGGGACAGGGGACCAGAAGATACACTGAAGCTTTCTTT
>NA|NA|TRBV29-1|TRBJ1-1
CSVDSGGGREAFF
TGCAGCGTTGACAGTGGGGGGGGACGTGAAGCTTTCTTT
>TRBD1|once|TRBV14|TRBJ2-7
CASSQAGTGGYEQYF
TGTGCCAGCAGCCAAGCGGGGACAGGGGGATACGAGCAGTACTTC
>TRBD2|NA|TRBV7-9|TRBJ2-6
CASSLGGMRAGANVLTF
TGTGCCAGCAGCTTGGGAGGGATGAGGGCTGGGGCCAACGTCCTGACTTTC
>NA|NA|TRBV7-2|TRBJ1-3
CASSSRGARGNTIYF
TGTGCCAGCAGCTCCCGGGGGGCGCGGGGAAACACCATATATTTT
>TRBD1|NA|TRBV5-4|TRBJ2-2
CASSPKEDRGRGGELFF
TGTGCCAGCAGTCCTAAAGAGGACAGGGGGCGCGGCGGGGAGCTGTTTTTT
>NA|NA|TRBV27|TRBJ1-2
CASSAGRSPDGYTF
TGTGCCAGCAGTGCGGGACGGTCACCGGATGGCTACACCTTC
>NA|once|TRBV5-6|TRBJ1-4
CASSLGTPEKLFF
TGTGCCAGCAGCTTGGGGACTCCTGAAAAACTGTTTTTT